This TCR beta chain derives from a study of T cell responses to AZD1222 COVID-19 vaccine. General study findings and limits: Close to half of all spike-specific TCRs reportedly target regions of the variants that are unmutated.

As regards this clone: As yet, its antigen is unknown.

Sequencing used immunoSEQ multiplex PCR; TCRdb keeps in-frame clones, though not all of them. The repertoire shows around 150,000 clones; the top ten hold around 2.2%. Sequenced material: peripheral blood. The sequence was obtained from an adult in good health.

The CDR3 region has the DNA TGTGCCAGCAGTTACGACGGGGGCCTCTTTCAATACTTC. Its translation: CASSYDGGLFQYF. The rearrangement joins TRBV6-2 or TRBV6-3 to TRBJ2-7; the D call may be TRBD1 or TRBD2 (6 bases each). The CDR3 runs to 13 residues. Germline V lookup: CDR1 MNHEY, CDR2 SVGEGT. Trimming took 2 bases from V and 13 from J, leaving 18 bases between them.